This T cell receptor (beta chain) was recovered during a study of beta chain features in type 1 diabetes. The overall study: Healthy donors and patients showed comparable age, gender and cell yields. About 110 million sorted cells were examined across all samples.

Expressed TCRB transcripts were sequenced, since all the RNA that had been isolated was reverse transcribed. Generated by immunoSEQ multiplex PCR, the TCRdb table keeps only in-frame clones and is missing some. Of about 330,000 clones in the sample, 11% were seen once. Per germline, CDR1 SGHDN and CDR2 FVKESK. The CDR3 is made up of 13 amino acids. The ends were cut back, 1 base at V and 5 bases at J, with 8 bases in the middle. This receptor was taken from a woman aged 25 to 39 in good health. The sequencing input was naive CD4+ T cells from blood. The rearrangement links TRBV14 to TRBJ1-1, with no clear D. This CDR3 is CASSQGRETEAFF. DNA of the CDR3: TGTGCCAGCAGCCAAGGAAGGGAGACTGAAGCTTTCTTT.